This is a list of T cell receptor beta chains from one sample in a study of T cell changes during pregnancy in multiple sclerosis. The data were produced by immunoSEQ multiplex PCR, yet TCRdb's version contains in-frame clones alone and is incomplete. The sample includes some 64,000 clones, 92% of them seen just once. Source: peripheral blood, taken after pregnancy. Source of these receptors: a female donor with multiple sclerosis, enrolled in a pregnancy study. Both conserved end residues are part of each CDR3. Each record gives: V gene, J gene, clone size, D gene, CDR3 DNA, CDR3 protein. The D gene is left open where the match is weak. For some rows the clone size is stated as once, few or many, or as a class when expanded; others skip it.

v_call: TRBV30
j_call: TRBJ1-5
clone_size: -
d_call: -
cdr3_nt: TGTGCCTGGAGTCTGCATAGTGGAGGCAGCAATCAGCCCCAGCATTTT
cdr3_aa: CAWSLHSGGSNQPQHF

v_call: TRBV6-4
j_call: TRBJ2-1
clone_size: -
d_call: TRBD2
cdr3_nt: TGTGCCAGCAGCAGTGGGACACTAGCGGGAGGTAATGAGCAGTTCTTC
cdr3_aa: CASSSGTLAGGNEQFF

v_call: TRBV5-4
j_call: TRBJ2-6
clone_size: -
d_call: TRBD2
cdr3_nt: TGTGCCAGCAGCTTGGGGACCGGGACTAGCTTTGGGGCCAACGTCCTGACTTTC
cdr3_aa: CASSLGTGTSFGANVLTF

v_call: TRBV28
j_call: TRBJ2-1
clone_size: -
d_call: TRBD1
cdr3_nt: TGTGCCAGCAGCTCCGGGACAGGGTATACATTACCCGCGTTCTTC
cdr3_aa: CASSSGTGYTLPAFF

v_call: TRBV5-1
j_call: TRBJ1-4
clone_size: -
d_call: -
cdr3_nt: TGCGCCAGCAGCCCCGGACAGAGCTACTTTGAAAAACTGTTTTTT
cdr3_aa: CASSPGQSYFEKLFF

v_call: TRBV29-1
j_call: TRBJ1-2
clone_size: -
d_call: -
cdr3_nt: TGCAGCGTCGAGAATCCAGGGATTCGTGATGGCTACACCTTC
cdr3_aa: CSVENPGIRDGYTF

v_call: TRBV19
j_call: TRBJ1-5
clone_size: -
d_call: -
cdr3_nt: TGTGCCAGTAGCGACCACCCCCAGGGGCGGGGGCAGCCCCAGCATTTT
cdr3_aa: CASSDHPQGRGQPQHF

v_call: TRBV27
j_call: TRBJ2-2
clone_size: -
d_call: -
cdr3_nt: TGTGCCAGCAGTAGAGGCCGGACAGGGAGGGTCGGGGAGCTGTTTTTT
cdr3_aa: CASSRGRTGRVGELFF

v_call: TRBV28
j_call: TRBJ2-3
clone_size: few
d_call: TRBD2
cdr3_nt: TGTGCCAGCAGTTACCCGGGACTAGCGAGCCCGAAGCGCACAGATACGCAGTATTTT
cdr3_aa: CASSYPGLASPKRTDTQYF

v_call: TRBV9
j_call: TRBJ2-7
clone_size: -
d_call: -
cdr3_nt: TGTGCCAGCAGCCCCAGACCGGACAGCTACGAGCAGTACTTC
cdr3_aa: CASSPRPDSYEQYF

v_call: TRBV9
j_call: TRBJ2-5
clone_size: once
d_call: TRBD2
cdr3_nt: TGTGCCAGCAGCGTAGGGACTAGCGGGGGCATTTTGGAGACCCAGTACTTC
cdr3_aa: CASSVGTSGGILETQYF

v_call: TRBV6-5
j_call: TRBJ1-2
clone_size: -
d_call: TRBD1
cdr3_nt: TGTGCCAGCAGTTACGAAAACAGGGGCTTAGGCTACACCTTC
cdr3_aa: CASSYENRGLGYTF

v_call: TRBV18
j_call: TRBJ1-5
clone_size: -
d_call: TRBD1
cdr3_nt: TGTGCCAGCTCACCACCTGGGACAGGGAGAAGAAGTCAGCCCCAGCATTTT
cdr3_aa: CASSPPGTGRRSQPQHF

v_call: TRBV6-1
j_call: TRBJ2-1
clone_size: -
d_call: TRBD2
cdr3_nt: TGTGCCAGCAACAGCGGGGGACTCTCCTACAATGAGCAGTTCTTC
cdr3_aa: CASNSGGLSYNEQFF

v_call: TRBV19
j_call: TRBJ2-7
clone_size: -
d_call: TRBD1
cdr3_nt: TGTGCCAGTAGTACGTCGGGACAGGGTAACGAGCAGTACTTC
cdr3_aa: CASSTSGQGNEQYF

v_call: TRBV28
j_call: TRBJ2-1
clone_size: -
d_call: -
cdr3_nt: TGTGCCAGCACCCCTCAGGGGGGCTACAATGAGCAGTTCTTC
cdr3_aa: CASTPQGGYNEQFF